The rows below give T cell receptor beta chains drawn from one sample of a study of blood T cell repertoires in COVID-19. TCRdb's table, derived via immunoSEQ multiplex PCR, lists solely in-frame clones and lacks some. The data contain roughly 230,000 clones, 70% to 90% of them singletons. Sequencing input: peripheral blood. The origin of the receptors is a man aged 45 to 65 with COVID-19, enrolled during active disease. The CDR3 runs from the conserved cysteine through the conserved F or W.

CDR3: CASSLVGGDYEQYF
J: TRBJ2-7
V: TRBV5-1

CDR3: CSVGQGRYGYTF
J: TRBJ1-2
V: TRBV29-1

CDR3: CASSLLRGSQPQHF
J: TRBJ1-5
V: TRBV5-6

CDR3: CASSPLRAGAGRHEQYF
J: TRBJ2-7
V: TRBV6-2/TRBV6-3

CDR3: CASSIDRFYEQYF
J: TRBJ2-7
V: TRBV19

CDR3: CASSLEIGLAGNEQFF
J: TRBJ2-1
V: TRBV4-1

CDR3: CAWSAQLNQPQHF
J: TRBJ1-5
V: TRBV30

CDR3: CASSGTSGGTDTQYF
J: TRBJ2-3
V: TRBV6-2/TRBV6-3

CDR3: CASSQWALSGNTIYF
J: TRBJ1-3
V: TRBV18

CDR3: CASRPGLAGVLKTQYF
J: TRBJ2-5
V: TRBV6-2/TRBV6-3

CDR3: CASSQLTGELFF
J: TRBJ2-2
V: TRBV4-1

CDR3: CASSLSGGSQETQYF
J: TRBJ2-5
V: TRBV4-2

CDR3: CASSQEGGEGGYTF
J: TRBJ1-2
V: TRBV4-2

CDR3: CASSLGGQGGDEQYF
J: TRBJ2-7
V: TRBV5-1

CDR3: CASSQGQTTEAFF
J: TRBJ1-1
V: TRBV18

CDR3: CASSTRVTGELFF
J: TRBJ2-2
V: TRBV7-2

CDR3: CASSYYPRGYEQYF
J: TRBJ2-7
V: TRBV6-5

CDR3: CASSSNYRVMETQYF
J: TRBJ2-5
V: TRBV7-9

CDR3: CATSDSGGPSYEQYF
J: TRBJ2-7
V: TRBV24-1